The rows below give T cell receptor beta chains drawn from one sample of a study of T cell changes during pregnancy in multiple sclerosis. Profiled with immunoSEQ multiplex PCR; TCRdb holds only in-frame clones, not every one. Of roughly 47,000 clones in the sample, 80% to 90% are singletons; the top ten hold about 1.2%. Here the sequenced sample was CD4+ T cells from peripheral blood mononuclear cells, taken after pregnancy. The receptors were sampled from a female donor with multiple sclerosis, enrolled in a pregnancy study. The CDR3 runs from the conserved cysteine through the conserved F or W. D genes are given only for firm matches. Rows give clone size only sometimes, using once, few, many, or a class for an expanded clone.

d_gene: TRBD1; j_gene: TRBJ2-5; v_gene: TRBV9; abundance: .; CDR3nt: TGTGCCAGCAGCGCAGGGGACAGGGTTGAGACCCAGTACTTC; CDR3aa: CASSAGDRVETQYF
d_gene: .; j_gene: TRBJ2-2; v_gene: TRBV19; abundance: .; CDR3nt: TGTGCCAGTAGTACACCAACCTCCCAGGGATCCATGAGGGGGGAGCTGTTTTTT; CDR3aa: CASSTPTSQGSMRGELFF
d_gene: .; j_gene: TRBJ2-7; v_gene: TRBV6-1; abundance: .; CDR3nt: TGTGCCAGCAGGATTAGCCGTAGCTCCTACGAGCAGTACTTC; CDR3aa: CASRISRSSYEQYF
d_gene: TRBD2; j_gene: TRBJ2-7; v_gene: TRBV10-3; abundance: .; CDR3nt: TGTGCCATAGGACTAGCGGGATGGTCCTACGAGCAGTACTTC; CDR3aa: CAIGLAGWSYEQYF
d_gene: .; j_gene: TRBJ2-3; v_gene: TRBV5-4; abundance: .; CDR3nt: TGTGCCAGCAGCTTGGAGGGGGTCACAGATACGCAGTATTTT; CDR3aa: CASSLEGVTDTQYF
d_gene: .; j_gene: TRBJ2-7; v_gene: TRBV30; abundance: .; CDR3nt: TGTGCCTGGAGGGGGGGCTCCTACGAGCAGTACTTC; CDR3aa: CAWRGGSYEQYF
d_gene: .; j_gene: TRBJ2-5; v_gene: TRBV5-1; abundance: .; CDR3nt: TGCGCCAGCAGCTTGGCGGAGCGAGAGACCCAGTACTTC; CDR3aa: CASSLAERETQYF
d_gene: TRBD1; j_gene: TRBJ2-7; v_gene: TRBV29-1; abundance: once; CDR3nt: TGCAGCGCTCGAGGGGGCGTTTATTACGAGCAGTACTTC; CDR3aa: CSARGGVYYEQYF
d_gene: .; j_gene: TRBJ1-1; v_gene: TRBV6-6; abundance: once; CDR3nt: TGTGCCAGCAGTTCCCCTAACGATAACACTGAAGCTTTCTTT; CDR3aa: CASSSPNDNTEAFF
d_gene: TRBD2; j_gene: TRBJ2-1; v_gene: TRBV7-3; abundance: .; CDR3nt: TGTGCCAGCAGCTTATCCGGAGCGGGAGCCTACAATGAGCAGTTCTTC; CDR3aa: CASSLSGAGAYNEQFF
d_gene: .; j_gene: TRBJ2-3; v_gene: TRBV6-5; abundance: .; CDR3nt: TGTGCCAGCAGTTTGGCTACAGGAACAGATACGCAGTATTTT; CDR3aa: CASSLATGTDTQYF
d_gene: TRBD1; j_gene: TRBJ2-7; v_gene: TRBV7-8; abundance: .; CDR3nt: TGTGCCAGCAGACCCGGGACAGTGACCTACGAGCAGTACTTC; CDR3aa: CASRPGTVTYEQYF
d_gene: .; j_gene: TRBJ2-1; v_gene: TRBV18; abundance: .; CDR3nt: TGTGCCAGCTCACCAGAACAGGGAAATGAGCAGTTCTTC; CDR3aa: CASSPEQGNEQFF
d_gene: TRBD1; j_gene: TRBJ2-7; v_gene: TRBV19; abundance: .; CDR3nt: TGTGCCAGTACCCGGGACAGACTCTCCTACGAGCAGTACTTC; CDR3aa: CASTRDRLSYEQYF
d_gene: TRBD2; j_gene: TRBJ2-2; v_gene: TRBV7-2; abundance: .; CDR3nt: TGTGCCAGCAGCCCGAGGACTAGCCAGACCGGGGAGCTGTTTTTT; CDR3aa: CASSPRTSQTGELFF
d_gene: TRBD2; j_gene: TRBJ2-1; v_gene: TRBV7-7; abundance: .; CDR3nt: TGTGCCAGCAGCTTAGGGCTAGCGGGGGGTGAGCAGTTCTTC; CDR3aa: CASSLGLAGGEQFF
d_gene: .; j_gene: TRBJ2-2; v_gene: TRBV5-4; abundance: once; CDR3nt: TGTGCCAGCAGCCTCCAGGGGACAATCGGGGAGCTGTTTTTT; CDR3aa: CASSLQGTIGELFF
d_gene: .; j_gene: TRBJ1-2; v_gene: TRBV29-1; abundance: .; CDR3nt: TGCAGCGCTAACAGGGTCAATGGCTACACCTTC; CDR3aa: CSANRVNGYTF
d_gene: .; j_gene: TRBJ1-5; v_gene: TRBV2; abundance: few; CDR3nt: TGTGCCAGCAGTGGAGACGGGGGCAATCAGCCCCAGCATTTT; CDR3aa: CASSGDGGNQPQHF
d_gene: TRBD2; j_gene: TRBJ2-7; v_gene: TRBV6-1; abundance: .; CDR3nt: TGTGCCAGCTGTCGAATAGCGGGAGGCTGTGAGCAGTACTTC; CDR3aa: CASCRIAGGCEQYF
d_gene: .; j_gene: TRBJ1-5; v_gene: TRBV28; abundance: .; CDR3nt: TGTGCCAGCAGATCGTACAGCCATCAGCCCCAGCATTTT; CDR3aa: CASRSYSHQPQHF
d_gene: .; j_gene: TRBJ2-7; v_gene: TRBV6-5; abundance: .; CDR3nt: TGTGCCAGCAGTTACTCGTGGGAGCGAGCCTACGAGCAGTACTTC; CDR3aa: CASSYSWERAYEQYF
d_gene: .; j_gene: TRBJ1-2; v_gene: TRBV7-2; abundance: .; CDR3nt: TGTGCCAGCAGCCGACTGTCCGGGTATGGCTACACCTTC; CDR3aa: CASSRLSGYGYTF
d_gene: .; j_gene: TRBJ1-3; v_gene: TRBV18; abundance: .; CDR3nt: TGTGCCAGCTCTACACGACAGGTAGATCGCTCTGGAAACACCATATATTTT; CDR3aa: CASSTRQVDRSGNTIYF
d_gene: TRBD1; j_gene: TRBJ1-1; v_gene: TRBV5-1; abundance: .; CDR3nt: TGCGCCAGCAGCTTGACAGGGGGCGTCACTGAAGCTTTCTTT; CDR3aa: CASSLTGGVTEAFF
d_gene: .; j_gene: TRBJ1-1; v_gene: TRBV19; abundance: .; CDR3nt: TGTGCCAGTAGTCGTCAGCGGAACACTGAAGCTTTCTTT; CDR3aa: CASSRQRNTEAFF
d_gene: TRBD2; j_gene: TRBJ2-5; v_gene: TRBV30; abundance: .; CDR3nt: TGTGCCTGGTCCGGGACTAGCGAAGAAGAGACCCAGTACTTC; CDR3aa: CAWSGTSEEETQYF
d_gene: .; j_gene: TRBJ2-3; v_gene: TRBV4-2; abundance: .; CDR3nt: TGTGCCAGCAGAGCAGGAGGGTACACAGATACGCAGTATTTT; CDR3aa: CASRAGGYTDTQYF
d_gene: TRBD2; j_gene: TRBJ2-3; v_gene: TRBV7-6; abundance: .; CDR3nt: TGTGCCAGCAGCCGGATTAGCGGGAAGGCGGGAGATACGCAGTATTTT; CDR3aa: CASSRISGKAGDTQYF
d_gene: .; j_gene: TRBJ1-2; v_gene: TRBV5-5; abundance: .; CDR3nt: TGTGCCAGCAGCGAAACGAGCCAACTACGGAGCTACACCTTC; CDR3aa: CASSETSQLRSYTF
d_gene: .; j_gene: TRBJ1-4; v_gene: TRBV7-2; abundance: .; CDR3nt: TGTGCCAGCAGCGATACAGGGAGTTTGGATGAAAAACTGTTTTTT; CDR3aa: CASSDTGSLDEKLFF
d_gene: TRBD1; j_gene: TRBJ2-5; v_gene: TRBV19; abundance: few; CDR3nt: TGTGCCAGTAGCCCGGGACAGGGTATAGAGACCCAGTACTTC; CDR3aa: CASSPGQGIETQYF
d_gene: TRBD1; j_gene: TRBJ1-2; v_gene: TRBV7-6; abundance: .; CDR3nt: TGTGCCAGCAGCTACAAACCAGGGACAGGGGTTCTCTATGGCTACACCTTC; CDR3aa: CASSYKPGTGVLYGYTF
d_gene: TRBD2; j_gene: TRBJ2-1; v_gene: TRBV11-3; abundance: .; CDR3nt: TGTGCCAGCAGCTTAGGGTCGGCGGGAGACAATCCGTTCTTC; CDR3aa: CASSLGSAGDNPFF
d_gene: TRBD2; j_gene: TRBJ2-2; v_gene: TRBV4-1; abundance: .; CDR3nt: TGCGCCAGCAGCCAAGGGGCAAGCGGGGTCAATACCGGGGAGCTGTTTTTT; CDR3aa: CASSQGASGVNTGELFF
d_gene: .; j_gene: TRBJ2-7; v_gene: TRBV14; abundance: .; CDR3nt: TGTGCCAGCAGCCAAGTCGCGTCCCACAGAGTCTACGAGCAGTACTTC; CDR3aa: CASSQVASHRVYEQYF
d_gene: .; j_gene: TRBJ2-3; v_gene: TRBV9; abundance: .; CDR3nt: TGTGCCAGCAGCGTAAGTGGGTCGGGGGACCGTATCACAGATACGCAGTATTTT; CDR3aa: CASSVSGSGDRITDTQYF
d_gene: .; j_gene: TRBJ1-2; v_gene: TRBV7-9; abundance: .; CDR3nt: TGTGCCAGCAGCTACCAGGGTCTTGGCTACACCTTC; CDR3aa: CASSYQGLGYTF
d_gene: TRBD1; j_gene: TRBJ2-1; v_gene: TRBV7-2; abundance: once; CDR3nt: TGTGCCAGCAGCGAGGGACAGGCTTACAATGAGCAGTTCTTC; CDR3aa: CASSEGQAYNEQFF
d_gene: .; j_gene: TRBJ1-1; v_gene: TRBV7-9; abundance: .; CDR3nt: TGTGCCAGCAGCGTACACAGCACTTTGAACACTGAAGCTTTCTTT; CDR3aa: CASSVHSTLNTEAFF
d_gene: TRBD1; j_gene: TRBJ1-4; v_gene: TRBV6-5; abundance: once; CDR3nt: TGTGCCAGCAGTTACTCACAGGGGGCTGTTGAAAAACTGTTTTTT; CDR3aa: CASSYSQGAVEKLFF
d_gene: TRBD2; j_gene: TRBJ2-3; v_gene: TRBV11-3; abundance: .; CDR3nt: TGTGCCAGCAGCCGATCTAGCGGGAGTGGCTCTCGCGGCACAGATACGCAGTATTTT; CDR3aa: CASSRSSGSGSRGTDTQYF
d_gene: .; j_gene: TRBJ2-5; v_gene: TRBV2; abundance: .; CDR3nt: TGTGCCAGCAGTGAATCCTACTATCAAGAGACCCAGTACTTC; CDR3aa: CASSESYYQETQYF
d_gene: TRBD2; j_gene: TRBJ2-1; v_gene: TRBV2; abundance: .; CDR3nt: TGTGCCAGCAGGATAGCGGGAGGGCCGAGCGATGAGCAGTTCTTC; CDR3aa: CASRIAGGPSDEQFF
d_gene: .; j_gene: TRBJ1-4; v_gene: TRBV10-3; abundance: .; CDR3nt: TGTGCCATCAGTGAGGCGTCAACTAATGAAAAACTGTTTTTT; CDR3aa: CAISEASTNEKLFF
d_gene: .; j_gene: TRBJ1-1; v_gene: TRBV28; abundance: .; CDR3nt: TGTGCTTCAAGTGCGCGGTACACTGAAGCTTTCTTT; CDR3aa: CASSARYTEAFF
d_gene: .; j_gene: TRBJ1-5; v_gene: TRBV9; abundance: .; CDR3nt: TGTGCCAGCAGCCTAGGTTATAGCAATCAGCCCCAGCATTTT; CDR3aa: CASSLGYSNQPQHF
d_gene: .; j_gene: TRBJ1-1; v_gene: TRBV5-1; abundance: .; CDR3nt: TGCGCCAGCAGCGCCCGGGGGAACACTGAAGCTTTCTTT; CDR3aa: CASSARGNTEAFF
d_gene: .; j_gene: TRBJ1-5; v_gene: TRBV21-1; abundance: .; CDR3nt: TGTGCCAGCAGCAAACCCCGGGGAAAGGGCAATCAGCCCCAGCATTTT; CDR3aa: CASSKPRGKGNQPQHF
d_gene: TRBD1; j_gene: TRBJ1-2; v_gene: TRBV4-1; abundance: .; CDR3nt: TGCGCCAGCAGCCAAGGGGCAGGACAGGGAATCGGTGGCTACACCTTC; CDR3aa: CASSQGAGQGIGGYTF
d_gene: TRBD1; j_gene: TRBJ1-2; v_gene: TRBV9; abundance: .; CDR3nt: TGTGCCAGCAGCTCCCACAGGGGGAACTATGGCTACACCTTC; CDR3aa: CASSSHRGNYGYTF
d_gene: .; j_gene: TRBJ2-5; v_gene: TRBV2; abundance: .; CDR3nt: TGTGCCAGCAGTGGAGTTAGCCCAGAGACCCAGTACTTC; CDR3aa: CASSGVSPETQYF
d_gene: .; j_gene: TRBJ2-1; v_gene: TRBV2; abundance: .; CDR3nt: TGTGCCAGCAGTGACACTCTTTACAATGAGCAGTTCTTC; CDR3aa: CASSDTLYNEQFF
d_gene: .; j_gene: TRBJ2-5; v_gene: TRBV19; abundance: .; CDR3nt: TGTGCCAGTAGCACACCGGGAACTCGAGAGACCCAGTACTTC; CDR3aa: CASSTPGTRETQYF
d_gene: TRBD1; j_gene: TRBJ1-4; v_gene: TRBV19; abundance: .; CDR3nt: TGTGCCAGTAGTATCGGACAGGGACACGAAAAACTGTTTTTT; CDR3aa: CASSIGQGHEKLFF
d_gene: TRBD1; j_gene: TRBJ1-1; v_gene: TRBV29-1; abundance: .; CDR3nt: TGCAGCACCGGGGACAGGGACACTGAAGCTTTCTTT; CDR3aa: CSTGDRDTEAFF